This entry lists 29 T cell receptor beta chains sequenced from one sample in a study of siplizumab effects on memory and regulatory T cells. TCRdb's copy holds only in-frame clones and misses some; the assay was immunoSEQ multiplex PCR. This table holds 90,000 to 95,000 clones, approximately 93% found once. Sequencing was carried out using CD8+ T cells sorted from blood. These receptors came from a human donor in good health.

The CDR3 region is CASQLVSQDSISFF. DNA of the CDR3: TGCGCCAGCCAGCTTGTCTCCCAGGACTCCATTTCTTTCTTT. The chain combines TRBV5-1 with TRBJ1-1; D gene uncertain. The CDR3 is 14 residues long. V lost 7 bases and J lost 12, with 25 bases in between. Germline assignment: CDR1 SGHRS and CDR2 YFSETQ.

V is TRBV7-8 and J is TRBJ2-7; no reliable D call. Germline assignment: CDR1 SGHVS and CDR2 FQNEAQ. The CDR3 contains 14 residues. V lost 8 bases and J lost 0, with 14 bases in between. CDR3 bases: TGTGCCAGCCTTACAGAACCTAGCTCCTACGAGCAGTACTTC. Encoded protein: CASLTEPSSYEQYF.

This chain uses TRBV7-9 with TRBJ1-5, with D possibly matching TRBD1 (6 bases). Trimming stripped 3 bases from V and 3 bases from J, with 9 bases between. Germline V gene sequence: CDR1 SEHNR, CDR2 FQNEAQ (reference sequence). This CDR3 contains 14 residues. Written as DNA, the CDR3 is TGTGCCAGCAGCTTCTCAGGGGACAATCAGCCCCAGCATTTT. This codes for CASSFSGDNQPQHF.

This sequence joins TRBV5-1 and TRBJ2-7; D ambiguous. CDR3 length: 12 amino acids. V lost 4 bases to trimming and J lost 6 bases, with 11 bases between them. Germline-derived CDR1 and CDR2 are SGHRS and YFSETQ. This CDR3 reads CASSPGGVEQYF. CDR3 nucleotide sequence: TGCGCCAGCAGCCCTGGTGGGGTCGAGCAGTACTTC.

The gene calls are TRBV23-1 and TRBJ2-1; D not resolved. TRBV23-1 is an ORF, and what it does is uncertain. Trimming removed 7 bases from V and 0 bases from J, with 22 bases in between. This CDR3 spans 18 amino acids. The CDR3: CASILFPGPRSSYNEQFF. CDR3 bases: TGCGCCAGCATCTTATTTCCTGGACCAAGGAGCTCCTACAATGAGCAGTTCTTC.

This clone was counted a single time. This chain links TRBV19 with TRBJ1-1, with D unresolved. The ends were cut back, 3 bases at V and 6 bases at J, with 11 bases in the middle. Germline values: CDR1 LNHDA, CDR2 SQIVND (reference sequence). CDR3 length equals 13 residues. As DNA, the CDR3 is TGTGCCAGTAGTATGTACGGGAGCGCTGAAGCTTTCTTT. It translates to CASSMYGSAEAFF.

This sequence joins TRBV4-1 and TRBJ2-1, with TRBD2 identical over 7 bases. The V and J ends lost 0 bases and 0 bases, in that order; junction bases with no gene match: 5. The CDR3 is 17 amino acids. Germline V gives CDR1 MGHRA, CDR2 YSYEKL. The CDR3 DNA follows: TGCGCCAGCAGCCAAGATAAGGGCGGGAGCTCCTACAATGAGCAGTTCTTC. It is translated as CASSQDKGGSSYNEQFF.

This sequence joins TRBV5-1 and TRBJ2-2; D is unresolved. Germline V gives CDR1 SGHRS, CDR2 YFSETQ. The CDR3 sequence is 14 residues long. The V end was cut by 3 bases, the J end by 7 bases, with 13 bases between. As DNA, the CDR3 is TGCGCCAGCAGCTCGTCAGGAGTAGACGGGGAGCTGTTTTTT. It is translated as CASSSSGVDGELFF.

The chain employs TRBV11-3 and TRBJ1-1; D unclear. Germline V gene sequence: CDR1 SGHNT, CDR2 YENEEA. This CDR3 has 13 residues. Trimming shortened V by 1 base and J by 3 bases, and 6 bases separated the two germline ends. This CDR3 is CASSLAQYTEAFF. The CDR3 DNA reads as TGTGCCAGCAGCTTAGCACAGTACACTGAAGCTTTCTTT.

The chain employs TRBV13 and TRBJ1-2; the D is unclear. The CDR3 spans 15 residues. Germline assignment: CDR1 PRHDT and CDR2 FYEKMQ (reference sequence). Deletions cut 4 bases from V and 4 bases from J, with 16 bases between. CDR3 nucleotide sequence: TGTGCCAGCAGCTCTAGTCCCGGTGCTGCCTATGGCTACACCTTC. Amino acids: CASSSSPGAAYGYTF.

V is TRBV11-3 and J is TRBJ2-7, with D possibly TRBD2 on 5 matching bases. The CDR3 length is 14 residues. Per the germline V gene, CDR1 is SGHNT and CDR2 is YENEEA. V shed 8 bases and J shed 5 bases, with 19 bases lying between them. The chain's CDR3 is CASGNDGRGNEQYF. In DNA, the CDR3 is TGTGCCAGCGGGAACGACGGAAGAGGGAACGAGCAGTACTTC. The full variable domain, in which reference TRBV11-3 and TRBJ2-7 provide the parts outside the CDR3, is EAGVVQSPRYKIIEKKQPVAFWCNPISGHNTLYWYLQNLGQGPELLIRYENEEAVDDSQLPKDRFSAERLKGVDSTLKIQPAELGDSAVYLCASGNDGRGNEQYFGPGTRLTVT.

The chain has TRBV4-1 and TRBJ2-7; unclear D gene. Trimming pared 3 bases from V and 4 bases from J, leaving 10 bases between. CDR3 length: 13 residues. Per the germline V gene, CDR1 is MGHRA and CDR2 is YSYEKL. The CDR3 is CASSQVQSYEQYF. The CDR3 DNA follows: TGCGCCAGCAGCCAGGTTCAAAGTTACGAGCAGTACTTC.

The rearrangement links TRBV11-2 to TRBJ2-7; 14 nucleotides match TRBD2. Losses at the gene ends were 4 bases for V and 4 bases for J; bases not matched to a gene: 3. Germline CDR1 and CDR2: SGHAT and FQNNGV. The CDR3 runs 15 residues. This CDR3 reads CASSSGLAGVYEQYF. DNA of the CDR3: TGTGCCAGCAGCTCGGGACTAGCGGGGGTTTACGAGCAGTACTTC.

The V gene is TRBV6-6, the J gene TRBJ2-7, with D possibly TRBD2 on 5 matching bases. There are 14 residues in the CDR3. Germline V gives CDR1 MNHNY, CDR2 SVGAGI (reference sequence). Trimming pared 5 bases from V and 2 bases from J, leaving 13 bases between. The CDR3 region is CASSALEGPYEQYF. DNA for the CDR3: TGTGCCAGCAGTGCCCTTGAGGGCCCCTACGAGCAGTACTTC.

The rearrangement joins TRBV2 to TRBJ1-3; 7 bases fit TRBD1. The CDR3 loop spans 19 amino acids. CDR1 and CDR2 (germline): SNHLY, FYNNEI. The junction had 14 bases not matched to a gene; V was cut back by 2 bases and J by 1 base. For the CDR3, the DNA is TGTGCCAGCAGTGAACATCCCGGGACAGCAATCTCTTCTGGAAACACCATATATTTT. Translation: CASSEHPGTAISSGNTIYF.

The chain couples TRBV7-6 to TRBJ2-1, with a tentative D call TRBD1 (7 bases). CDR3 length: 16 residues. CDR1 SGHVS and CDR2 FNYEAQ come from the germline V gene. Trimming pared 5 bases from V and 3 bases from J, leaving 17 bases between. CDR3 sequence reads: CASSLAAGGNYNEQFF. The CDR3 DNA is TGTGCCAGCAGCCTCGCTGCAGGGGGGAACTACAATGAGCAGTTCTTC.

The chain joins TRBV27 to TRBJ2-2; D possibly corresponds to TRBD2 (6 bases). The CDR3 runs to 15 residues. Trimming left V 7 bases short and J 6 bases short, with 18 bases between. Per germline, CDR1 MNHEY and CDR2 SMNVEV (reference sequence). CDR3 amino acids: CASTNGRGSPGELFF. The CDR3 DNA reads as TGTGCCAGCACCAATGGCCGGGGGTCCCCCGGGGAGCTGTTTTTT.

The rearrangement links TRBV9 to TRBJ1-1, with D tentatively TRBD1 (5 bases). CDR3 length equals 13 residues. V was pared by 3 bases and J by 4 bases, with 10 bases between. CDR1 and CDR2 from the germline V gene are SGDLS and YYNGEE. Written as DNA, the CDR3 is TGTGCCAGCAGCGCAGGGACCCCCACTGAAGCTTTCTTT. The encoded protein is CASSAGTPTEAFF. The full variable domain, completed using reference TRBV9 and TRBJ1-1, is DSGVTQTPKHLITATGQRVTLRCSPRSGDLSVYWYQQSLDQGLQFLIQYYNGEERAKGNILERFSAQQFPDLHSELNLSSLELGDSALYFCASSAGTPTEAFFGQGTRLTVV.

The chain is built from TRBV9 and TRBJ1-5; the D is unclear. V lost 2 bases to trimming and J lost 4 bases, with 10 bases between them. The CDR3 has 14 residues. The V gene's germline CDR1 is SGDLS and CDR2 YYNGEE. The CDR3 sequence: CASSVSGENQPQHF. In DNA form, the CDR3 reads TGTGCCAGCAGCGTGAGCGGGGAGAATCAGCCCCAGCATTTT.

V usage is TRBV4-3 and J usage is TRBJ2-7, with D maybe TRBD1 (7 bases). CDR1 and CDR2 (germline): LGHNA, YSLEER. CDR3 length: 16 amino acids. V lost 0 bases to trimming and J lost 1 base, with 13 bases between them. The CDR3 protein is CASSQEWPGGSYEQYF. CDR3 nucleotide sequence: TGCGCCAGCAGCCAAGAGTGGCCAGGGGGGTCCTACGAGCAGTACTTC.

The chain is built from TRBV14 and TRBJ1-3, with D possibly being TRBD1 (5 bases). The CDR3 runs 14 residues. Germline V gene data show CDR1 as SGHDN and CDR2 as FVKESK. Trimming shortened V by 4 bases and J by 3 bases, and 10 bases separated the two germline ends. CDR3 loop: CASSLRGYGNTIYF. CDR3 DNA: TGTGCCAGCAGCCTCCGGGGGTATGGAAACACCATATATTTT. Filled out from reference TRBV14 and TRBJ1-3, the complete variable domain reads EAGVTQFPSHSVIEKGQTVTLRCDPISGHDNLYWYRRVMGKEIKFLLHFVKESKQDESGMPNNRFLAERTGGTYSTLKVQPAELEDSGVYFCASSLRGYGNTIYFGEGSWLTVV.

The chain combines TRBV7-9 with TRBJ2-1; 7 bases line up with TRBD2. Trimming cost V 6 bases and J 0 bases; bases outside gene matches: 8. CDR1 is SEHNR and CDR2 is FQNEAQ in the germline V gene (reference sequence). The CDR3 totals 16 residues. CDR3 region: CASRPRLASSYNEQFF. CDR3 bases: TGTGCCAGCAGACCAAGACTAGCAAGCTCCTACAATGAGCAGTTCTTC.

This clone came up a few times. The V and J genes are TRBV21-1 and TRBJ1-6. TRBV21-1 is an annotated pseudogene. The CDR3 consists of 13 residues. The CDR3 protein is CASSKAEDSPLHF. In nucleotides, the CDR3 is TGTGCCAGCAGCAAAGCTGAGGATTCACCCCTCCACTTT.

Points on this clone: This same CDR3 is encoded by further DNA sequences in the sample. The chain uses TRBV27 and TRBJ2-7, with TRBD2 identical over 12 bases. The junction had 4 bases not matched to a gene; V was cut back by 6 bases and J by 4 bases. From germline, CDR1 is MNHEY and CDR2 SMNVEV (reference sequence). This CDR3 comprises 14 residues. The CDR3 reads CASRLAGGPYEQYF. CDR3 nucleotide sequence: TGTGCCAGCAGGCTAGCGGGAGGGCCTTACGAGCAGTACTTC.

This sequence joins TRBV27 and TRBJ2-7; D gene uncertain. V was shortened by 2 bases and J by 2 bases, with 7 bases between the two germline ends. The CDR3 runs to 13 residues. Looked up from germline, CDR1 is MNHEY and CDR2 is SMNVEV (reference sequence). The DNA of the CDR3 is TGTGCCAGCAGTTTAGGCAGGACCTACGAGCAGTACTTC. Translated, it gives CASSLGRTYEQYF.

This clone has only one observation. The CDR3 here is CAISESTSVSTDTQYF. The DNA of the CDR3 is TGTGCCATCAGTGAGTCTACGAGCGTAAGCACAGATACGCAGTATTTT. This chain connects TRBV10-3 to TRBJ2-3; D gene ambiguous. Germline loops: CDR1 ENHRY, CDR2 SYGVKD. This CDR3 region has 16 residues. V was cut by 0 bases and J by 0 bases, with 10 bases left in between.

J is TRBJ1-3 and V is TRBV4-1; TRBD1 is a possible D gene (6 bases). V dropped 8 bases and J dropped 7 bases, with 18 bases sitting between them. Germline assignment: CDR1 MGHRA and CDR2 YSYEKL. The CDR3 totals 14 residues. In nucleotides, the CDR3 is TGCGCCAGCGGACTCGGCTCGGGGGCGAACACCATATATTTT. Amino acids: CASGLGSGANTIYF.

The CDR3 protein is CASSLGNGPTGELFF. Here the CDR3 DNA reads TGTGCCAGCAGTTTAGGGAACGGTCCCACCGGGGAGCTGTTTTTT. The chain links TRBV27 to TRBJ2-2; D not resolved. The CDR3 sequence is 15 residues long. The germline V gene encodes CDR1 MNHEY and CDR2 SMNVEV (reference sequence). Trimming removed 2 bases from V and 4 bases from J, with 11 bases in between.

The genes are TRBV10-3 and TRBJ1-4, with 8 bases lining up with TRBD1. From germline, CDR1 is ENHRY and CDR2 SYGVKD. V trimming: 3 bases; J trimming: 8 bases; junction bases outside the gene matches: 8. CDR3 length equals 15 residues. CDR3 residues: CAISDPDRAVEKLFF. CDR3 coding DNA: TGTGCCATCAGTGACCCGGACAGGGCGGTGGAAAAACTGTTTTTT.